This TCR beta chain was retrieved from a study of T cells in Graves' hyperthyroidism and ophthalmopathy. Diagnosing involved the use of clinical symptoms, serum thyroxine and TRAb, thyroid ultrasound and orbital computed tomography. CDR3 length: 12 amino acids. Germline CDR1 reads MGHDK; CDR2 reads SYGVNS. Trimming removed 7 bases at V and 3 bases at J, with 10 bases between. This clonotype was seen ten or more times. Amplification of TCR beta CDR3 regions was performed using RNA transcripts as template. The HTBI primer set served for first-round RT-PCR of the TCR CDR3. TCRdb fed the multiplex PCR reads into MiXCR, producing one record per CDR3 protein. The table lists roughly 500,000 distinct CDR3 sequences, around 46% of them singletons.

The sequence was collected from an adult woman with Graves' disease, either hyperthyroidism or ophthalmopathy (not recorded which). Sample: peripheral blood or thyroid tissue (not recorded which). The chain links TRBV25-1 to TRBJ2-7; a weak D match, TRBD2 (5 bases). Here the CDR3 DNA reads TGTGCCAGCATAGACTACCGCTACGAGCAGTACTTC. It codes for CASIDYRYEQYF.